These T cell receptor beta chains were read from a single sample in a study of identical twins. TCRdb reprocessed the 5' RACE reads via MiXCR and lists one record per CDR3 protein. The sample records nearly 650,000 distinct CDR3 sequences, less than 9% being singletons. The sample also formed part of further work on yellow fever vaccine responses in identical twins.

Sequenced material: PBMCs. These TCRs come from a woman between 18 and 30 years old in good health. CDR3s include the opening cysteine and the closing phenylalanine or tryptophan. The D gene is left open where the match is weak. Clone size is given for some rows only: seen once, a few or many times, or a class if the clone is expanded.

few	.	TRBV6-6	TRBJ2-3	CASRGTGTDTQYF
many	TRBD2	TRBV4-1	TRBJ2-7	CASSPTSGTYEQYF
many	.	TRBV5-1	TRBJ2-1	CASSLGGRPGFPYNEQFF
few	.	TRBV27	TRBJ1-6	CASSLGRNSPLHF
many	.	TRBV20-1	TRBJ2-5	CSAREGQGMRKTQYF
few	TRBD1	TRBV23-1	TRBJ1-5	CASSQFRRQGGYQPQHF
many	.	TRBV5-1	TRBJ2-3	CASSLEGGTDTQYF
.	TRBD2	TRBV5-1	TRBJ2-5	CASSAGTSGRVKTQYF
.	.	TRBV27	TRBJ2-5	CASSSPREAQETQYF
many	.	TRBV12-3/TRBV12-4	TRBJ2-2	CASSRGANTGELFF
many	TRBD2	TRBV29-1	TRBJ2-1	CSVEAASGRGNEQFF
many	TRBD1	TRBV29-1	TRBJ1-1	CSVAGQGANTEAFF
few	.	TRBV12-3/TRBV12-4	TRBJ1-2	CASSQGFWAAGYTF
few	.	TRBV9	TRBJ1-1	CASSARPITEAFF
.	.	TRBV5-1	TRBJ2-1	CASMSGVGYNEQFF
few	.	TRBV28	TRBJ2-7	CASSLGGTLYEQYF
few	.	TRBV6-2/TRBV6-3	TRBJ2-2	CASSYGGGELFF
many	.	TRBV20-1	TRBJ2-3	CSARPGLNTDTQYF
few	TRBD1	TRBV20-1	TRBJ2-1	CSAQGDEQFF
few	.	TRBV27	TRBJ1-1	CASSRDKPWNTEAFF
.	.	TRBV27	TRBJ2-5	CASSFIGRGEETQYF
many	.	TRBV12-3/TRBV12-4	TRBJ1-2	CASSFANFNYGYTF
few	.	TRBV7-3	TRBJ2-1	CASTPGPRGGNEQFF
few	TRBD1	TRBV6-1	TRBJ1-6	CASSPGTGNYNSPLHF
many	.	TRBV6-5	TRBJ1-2	CASSYSNYGYTF
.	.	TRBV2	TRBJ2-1	CAAKPGSPYNEQFF
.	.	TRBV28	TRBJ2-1	CASSNGLPFIYNEQFF
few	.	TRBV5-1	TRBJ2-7	CASSSFESSSYEQYF
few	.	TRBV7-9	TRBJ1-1	CASSLGYGGGTTEAFF
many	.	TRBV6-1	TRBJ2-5	CASSPQRITTGETQYF
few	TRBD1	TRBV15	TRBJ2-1	CATSRTGTVSDEQFF
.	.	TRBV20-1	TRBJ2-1	CSARDPLESPSSYNEQFF
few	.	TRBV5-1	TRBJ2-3	CASSLEGWADSTDTQYF
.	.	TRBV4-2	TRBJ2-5	CASSQSLRGGQETQYF
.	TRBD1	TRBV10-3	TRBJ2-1	CAINNRGYNEQFF
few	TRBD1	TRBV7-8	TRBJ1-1	CASSYLPGQGTEAFF
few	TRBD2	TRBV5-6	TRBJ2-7	CASSLIQLAGIYEQYF
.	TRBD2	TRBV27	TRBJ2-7	CASSPIAGAGYEQYF
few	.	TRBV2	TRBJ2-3	CASSVSGSGTDTQYF
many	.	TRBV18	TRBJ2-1	CASSPRSRSSSYNEQFF
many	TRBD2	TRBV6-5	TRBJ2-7	CASSTTGGLWYEQYF
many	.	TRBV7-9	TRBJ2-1	CASSTQGYNEQFF